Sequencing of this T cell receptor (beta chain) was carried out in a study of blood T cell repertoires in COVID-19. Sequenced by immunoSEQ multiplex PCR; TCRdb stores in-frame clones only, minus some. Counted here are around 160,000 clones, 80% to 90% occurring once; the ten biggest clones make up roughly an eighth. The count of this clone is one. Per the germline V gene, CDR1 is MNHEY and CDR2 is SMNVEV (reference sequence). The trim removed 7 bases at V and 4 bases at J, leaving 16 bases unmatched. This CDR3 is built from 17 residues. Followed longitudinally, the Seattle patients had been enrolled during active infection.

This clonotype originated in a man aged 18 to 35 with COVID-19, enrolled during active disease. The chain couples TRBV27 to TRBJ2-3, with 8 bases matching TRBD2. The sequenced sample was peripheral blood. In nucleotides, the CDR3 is TGTGCCAGCAATCCTAGTGTGGCGGGAGGACGGGCAGATACGCAGTATTTT. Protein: CASNPSVAGGRADTQYF.